What follows describes a single T cell receptor beta chain. Its antigen remains unidentified. Nothing much larger sits one base from this clone, and base qualities are not available. The germline V gene yields SGHRS for CDR1 and YFSETQ for CDR2. V is clipped by 0 bases and J by 0 bases, and the sequence between their germline boundaries is 11 bases long. From cysteine to phenylalanine, the CDR3 is 16 amino acids long. The entry retains the CDR3 DNA only, 48 bases that are in frame from base 1. This sample was included in a study of cytomegalovirus exposure and HLA in healthy donors (dated by TCRdb to 2017 to 2019). General notes on the study: An earlier analysis of 587 of the donors reported about 250 Gb of sequence data and 100 million to 140 million unique TCR beta sequences from about 200 million T cells. Roughly 300 gigabases of sequencing data and 70 million to 100 million unique TCR sequences made up an early release that covered around 640 HLA-typed donors. Of the approximately 400 genotyped donors, over 65% fell in the genetic ancestry cluster associated with self-reported Caucasian donors. The study aimed to test whether cataloging public T cell receptors could reveal signatures of past pathogen exposure. The study used immunosequencing to profile the T cell repertoires of 666 subjects and linked those repertoires to cytomegalovirus serostatus. Along with the approximately 670-subject first cohort, a separate validation cohort of over 90 different subjects was used. To predict cytomegalovirus infection status, the study combined high-throughput TCR immunosequencing, statistical association of individual TCRs with disease status, and machine learning. To study patterns of TCR occurrence, a later analysis re-analyzed previously published TCR beta repertoires from several hundred donors and added high-resolution HLA genotyping. Rather than drawing on any new phenotypic data, the later analysis identified candidate immune exposures from TCR beta sequences and the way those sequences occurred across donors. To decide whether each TCR beta V gene segment behaved as functional or pseudogenic, an earlier analysis of approximately 620 of the donors relied on high-throughput TCR beta sequencing. Donor age, sex, ethnicity and CMV serostatus were compiled alongside the repertoire data. A later genetic analysis used genome-wide SNP genotypes for about 60% of the roughly 670 donors, treating that subset as a discovery cohort. Every discovery cohort repertoire had been produced on one sequencing platform. Both class I and class II loci were covered by HLA typing, at four-digit resolution. Typing coverage varied by locus: roughly 629-630 donors for A, B, C, DRB1 and DQB1; roughly 560 for DQA1; approximately 570 for DPA1; 450 to 480 for DPB1. About five DR-DQ haplotypes were handled as single units for association and clustering, since linkage in the cohort was strong. Among over 350 genotyped donors of the cohort, an average of about 240,000 unique TCR beta nucleotide sequences were sequenced per donor, roughly 20% of them non-productive.

The cohort was made up of 666 healthy bone marrow donors. At the time of sampling, all cohort members were nominally healthy, though unrecorded immune exposures were likely present. The donor tested CMV seronegative, placing the donor among the 352 seronegative members of the cohort. Each donor provided a peripheral blood sample, and peripheral blood mononuclear cells were used for TCR beta sequencing. Genomic DNA extraction from the blood cell samples was performed with the Qiagen DNeasy Blood Extraction Kit. The library was built by means of the immunoSEQ multiplex PCR assay. For the multiplex PCR, a mixture combining 60 forward primers for TCR Vbeta segments and 13 reverse primers for TCR Jbeta segments was used. The CDR3 region of rearranged TCR beta genes was amplified from genomic DNA by a multiplex PCR assay. The amplified TCR beta libraries were sequenced on the Illumina HiSeq System as 87-base-pair reads. Per the source publication's procedure: In a later analysis, roughly 80 million unique TCR beta chains were counted across the approximately 640 repertoires, and around 10 million of these chains were shared by at least two donors. A nearest-neighbor algorithm error-corrected the raw reads and collapsed the reads into unique sequences, merging closely related sequences to remove PCR and sequencing errors. V, D and J gene segments were assigned by aligning CDR3 sequences to IMGT reference sequences. For a sequence to be retained, at least a six-nucleotide match to both a V gene segment and a J gene segment was required. Rearrangements were called productive when the CDR3 lacked stop codons and stayed in frame with V and J; all others were non-productive. Following IMGT convention, CDR3 was defined as the stretch from the second conserved V-encoded cysteine to the conserved J-encoded phenylalanine. Sequences without an unambiguous match to a single V gene segment were excluded from the earlier analysis of almost 600 of the donors. An earlier analysis of a few hundred of the donors classified V segments as functional when productive rearrangements were above 56.7% and as segregating when the standard deviation between donors was above 5%. A statistical classification framework was built to diagnose cytomegalovirus status from the catalog of TCR beta chain sequences. V and J gene assignment, in a later analysis, came from comparing TCR nucleotide sequences with IMGT/GENE-DB human TR gene sequences. A later analysis assigned CDR3 sequences and most-parsimonious VDJ recombination scenarios with the TCRdist pipeline. In a later analysis, each TCR beta chain was defined by its CDR3 amino acid sequence together with its V-gene family, and reads without a unique V-gene family were excluded. To address suspected cross-contamination and a sequencing artifact, a later analysis removed 592 highly shared, low-generation-probability nucleotide sequences. In a later analysis, a clonal expansion index for each public chain was calculated from normalized within-repertoire ranks of inferred template counts. Generation probabilities in a later analysis came from a VDJ recombination model fitted to out-of-frame rearrangements, and those results were checked against IGoR. In a later analysis, TCR-TCR, TCR-HLA and TCR-CMV co-occurrence was scored with hypergeometric tests, and a repertoire-size bias correction was applied to TCR pairs. In a later analysis, false discovery rates were estimated by permuting HLA or CMV assignments 20 times. In a later analysis, co-occurring TCRs were grouped using DBSCAN, with TCRdist sequence similarity added in when clustering inside HLA-allele-positive subsets. Repertoires with fewer than 30,000 or more than 120,000 public chains, plus five repertoires with anomalous nucleotide sharing, were excluded from co-occurrence clustering. Sourced from immuneACCESS, this table was stored by TCRdb with only in-frame sequences that have V and J called. A share of the clones is absent; for the studies checked, an unresolved V gene accounts for under half, and the remainder has no known explanation. From that table come the V and J calls and clone size; the DNA was used to work out D and trimming. Within this sample are 150,000 to 200,000 clones, with approximately 81% of them counted one time only. In total, the top ten clones hold 2% to 2.5% of the sample.

The paper's findings and limits, for the study overall: According to the authors, the approach could potentially be generalized to other disease states and immunological phenotypes. The 87-base-pair reads could not distinguish some IMGT-functional V segments, including TRBV6-2 and TRBV6-3, so those segments were excluded. A later analysis reported that several top co-occurrence clusters appeared linked to parvovirus B19, influenza, CMV and Epstein-Barr virus. A few of the identified cytomegalovirus-associated TCR beta chains were confirmed in vitro to be specific for cytomegalovirus antigens. At a false discovery rate of 0.05, a later analysis linked about 17,000 TCR beta sequences to specific HLA alleles. The earlier analysis of 587 of the donors excluded some 15 rarely observed V segments, including chromosome 9 orphons, because counts were too low. The sequencing pipeline was judged likely to have produced a cluster of highly shared sequence variants as a technical artifact. Cytomegalovirus status was reported to be diagnosed by the classifier with high specificity and sensitivity in both the original and validation cohorts. In an earlier analysis of over 550 of the donors, most TCR beta V segments were observed in productive rearrangements about 90% or about 30% of the time, broadly matching IMGT annotations. When HLA alleles, especially DR and DQ, strongly co-occurred, TCR associations were difficult to assign to individual alleles. A further reported finding was that TCR beta sequences accurately predicted the HLA-A and HLA-B alleles for most subjects in the first cohort. According to a later analysis, TCR association rates differed among HLA loci, with DRB1 alleles showing the most associated TCRs and HLA-C alleles showing the fewest. The presence/absence analyses assumed that sequencing depth was roughly uniform across donors, and that assumption may not be true. An association between a missense DCLRE1C variant and V-gene and J-gene trimming of TCR beta chains was found in a later genetic analysis and replicated in an independent cohort. Compared with the roughly 670-donor mean, donors in an Asian-associated ancestry cluster had fewer N-insertions in productive TCRs, according to a later genetic analysis. Correlated functional status among segregating V segments might be attributable to linkage disequilibrium, but an unknown experimental factor could not be ruled out. The cohort was sequenced for TCR beta chains only, and without alpha or paired-chain data the features that could be detected were limited. In a later analysis, most CMV-associated TCR beta chains were found to appear HLA-restricted, with HLA associations seemingly driven largely by CMV exposure. Most TCR sequences were seen in very few donors, while some public TCRs were found in many individuals. In a later analysis, HLA-associated TCR beta chains showed more clonal expansion and lower generation probabilities than non-associated chains that were equally common. CMV serostatus was the only immune exposure information available for the cohort. Because some donors lacked HLA typing at each locus, the association tests relied only on the typed subset. In the study, roughly 160 TCR beta chains were listed as associated with cytomegalovirus.

The sample was PBMCs. The clonotype was recovered from a woman aged 50 to 65 in good health and CMV-seronegative. In this chain, TRBV5-1 is recombined with TRBJ2-3; TRBD2 could be the D gene, as 5 bases match. The CDR3: CASSLGFSASTDTQYF. The DNA is as follows: TGCGCCAGCAGCTTGGGATTTAGCGCTAGCACAGATACGCAGTATTTT. Supplemented by the reference TRBV5-1 and TRBJ2-3 proteins around the CDR3, the complete variable domain is KAGVTQTPRYLIKTRGQQVTLSCSPISGHRSVSWYQQTPGQGLQFLFEYFSETQRNKGNFPGRFSGRQFSNSRSEMNVSTLELGDSALYLCASSLGFSASTDTQYFGPGTRLTVL.